The 18 T cell receptor beta chains below all came from one sample that was sequenced in a study of T cell responses to AZD1222 COVID-19 vaccine. The method was immunoSEQ multiplex PCR; TCRdb's version includes in-frame clones alone and lacks a portion of them. This sample yields around 150,000 clones, of which approximately 91% are seen a single time; 1.9% belongs to the top ten. Here the sequenced sample was peripheral blood, taken 28 days after the second AZD1222 dose. Source of these receptors: an adult who received the AZD1222 COVID-19 vaccine.

The chain has TRBV5-4 and TRBJ2-7; D is unresolved. Germline CDR1 reads SGHNT; CDR2 reads YYREEE (reference sequence). Trimming stripped 0 bases from V and 5 bases from J, with 9 bases between. The CDR3 sequence is 13 residues long. The chain's CDR3 is CASSLEVRDEQYF. The CDR3 bases are TGTGCCAGCAGCTTGGAGGTTAGGGACGAGCAGTACTTC.

The J gene is TRBJ1-5, the V gene TRBV30; D may be TRBD1 (5 bases). V dropped 5 bases and J dropped 6 bases, with 11 bases sitting between them. Germline CDR1 reads GTSNPN; CDR2 reads SVGIG (reference sequence). This CDR3 is 12 amino acids long. In DNA form, the CDR3 reads TGTGCCTGGGGACCCGGGGGTCAGCCCCAGCATTTT. This sequence encodes CAWGPGGQPQHF.

The V and J genes are TRBV29-1 and TRBJ1-4; D ambiguous. Per the germline V gene, CDR1 is SQVTM and CDR2 is ANQGSEA. Trimming removed 4 bases at V and 5 bases at J, with 20 bases between. CDR3 length equals 16 residues. The DNA for the CDR3 is TGCAGCGTTGCAACAAGGGATCGGCTGCTAAATGAAAAACTGTTTTTT. The encoded protein is CSVATRDRLLNEKLFF.

The V gene is TRBV12-3 or TRBV12-4, the J gene TRBJ2-7; the D is unclear. The CDR3 runs to 12 residues. Trimming took 7 bases from V and 4 from J, leaving 11 bases between them. DNA of the CDR3: TGTGCCAGCACCTCCTCCCTTTACGAGCAGTACTTC. Translated, it gives CASTSSLYEQYF.

J is TRBJ2-7 and V is TRBV6-5; 7 bases are shared with TRBD1. V was clipped by 2 bases and J by 9 bases; unmatched bases: 7. This CDR3 is 13 amino acids long. CDR1 is MNHEY and CDR2 is SVGAGI in the germline V gene. CDR3 in DNA: TGTGCCAGCAGTTACGAGGGGGCGTTGGGGCAGTACTTC. It translates to CASSYEGALGQYF.

The V and J genes are TRBV18 and TRBJ1-2, with TRBD1 matching 9 bases. This CDR3 has 13 residues. Looked up from germline, CDR1 is KGHSH and CDR2 is LQKENI. V lost 6 bases and J lost 6; bases outside the gene matches: 5. CDR3 in DNA: TGTGCCAGCTCGGCCGGGACAGGGAATGGCTACACCTTC. The encoded protein is CASSAGTGNGYTF.

This chain connects TRBV7-6 to TRBJ2-7, with TRBD1 matching 7 bases. The V gene end was trimmed by 0 bases and the J gene end by 4 bases; junction bases not matched to a gene: 0. There are 13 residues in the CDR3. Germline V gives CDR1 SGHVS, CDR2 FNYEAQ. DNA for the CDR3: TGTGCCAGCAGCTTAGCGGGACAGTACGAGCAGTACTTC. Translation gives CASSLAGQYEQYF. The whole variable domain, remainder taken from reference TRBV7-6 and TRBJ2-7, is GAGVSQSPRYKVTKRGQDVALRCDPISGHVSLYWYRQALGQGPEFLTYFNYEAQQDKSGLPNDRFSAERPEGSISTLTIQRTEQRDSAMYRCASSLAGQYEQYFGPGTRLTVT.

The chain links TRBV7-9 to TRBJ1-2, with a possible D match to TRBD1 (5 bases). CDR1 and CDR2 from the germline V gene are SEHNR and FQNEAQ (reference sequence). Trimming took off 5 bases at V and 7 bases at J, with 17 bases between the two ends. The CDR3 runs 14 residues. The CDR3 sequence: CASSLRDARGGYTF. The CDR3 bases are TGTGCCAGCAGCCTCCGGGACGCAAGGGGTGGCTACACCTTC. Filled out from reference TRBV7-9 and TRBJ1-2, the complete variable domain reads DTGVSQNPRHKITKRGQNVTFRCDPISEHNRLYWYRQTLGQGPEFLTYFQNEAQLEKSRLLSDRFSAERPKGSFSTLEIQRTEQGDSAMYLCASSLRDARGGYTFGSGTRLTVV.

J is TRBJ1-5 and V is TRBV7-2; D unclear. This CDR3 is built from 16 residues. V was cut by 0 bases and J by 9 bases, with 18 bases left in between. Germline assignment: CDR1 SGHTA and CDR2 FQGNSA. The CDR3 loop is CASSLAVVGAGMPQHF. The CDR3 coding sequence is TGTGCCAGCAGCTTAGCGGTGGTAGGCGCGGGGATGCCCCAGCATTTT.

The genes are TRBV7-3 and TRBJ2-6, with TRBD1 identical over 7 bases. This CDR3 is 18 amino acids long. After removal of 6 bases from V and 0 bases from J, the junction contained 11 bases not matched to a gene. Looked up from germline, CDR1 is SGHTA and CDR2 is FQGTGA. The CDR3 here is CASSPRIGGISGANVLTF. CDR3 coding DNA: TGTGCCAGCAGTCCGCGTATAGGGGGCATCTCTGGGGCCAACGTCCTGACTTTC.

J is TRBJ1-1 and V is TRBV2; 9 bases align to TRBD1. The CDR3 totals 13 residues. Looked up from germline, CDR1 is SNHLY and CDR2 is FYNNEI. After removal of 8 bases from V and 3 bases from J, the junction contained 4 bases not matched to a gene. CDR3: CASWGQGDTEAFF. CDR3 sequence (DNA): TGTGCCAGCTGGGGACAGGGAGACACTGAAGCTTTCTTT.

This sequence joins TRBV2 and TRBJ2-4; TRBD2 matches 14 bases. The CDR3 sequence is 16 residues long. The V gene end was trimmed by 7 bases and the J gene end by 15 bases; junction bases not matched to a gene: 17. Germline V lookup: CDR1 SNHLY, CDR2 FYNNEI. The CDR3 region has the DNA TGTGCCAGCACCGTTATCGGACTAGCGGGGGGCGGGGTCCCGTACTTC. It is translated as CASTVIGLAGGGVPYF.

This clone was detected once. The chain joins TRBV24-1 to TRBJ2-7; the match to TRBD1 covers 10 bases. This CDR3 has 16 residues. V trimming: 1 base; J trimming: 0 bases; junction bases outside the gene matches: 2. In germline, CDR1 is KGHDR, CDR2 SFDVKD. The CDR3 loop is CATSDFRDRGSYEQYF. CDR3 nucleotide sequence: TGTGCCACCAGTGATTTTAGGGACAGGGGCTCCTACGAGCAGTACTTC.

The chain carries TRBV5-1 and TRBJ2-3, with D possibly being TRBD1 (6 bases). From germline, CDR1 is SGHRS and CDR2 YFSETQ. The CDR3 has 14 amino acids. Trimming cost V 0 bases and J 4 bases, with 9 bases left between them. CDR3: CASSLARTADTQYF. The CDR3 nucleotides read TGCGCCAGCAGCTTGGCCCGGACAGCAGATACGCAGTATTTT.

The V call is TRBV5-1, the J call TRBJ1-2, with D tentatively TRBD1 (5 bases). Germline assignment: CDR1 SGHRS and CDR2 YFSETQ. CDR3 length: 14 residues. With 7 bases removed from V and 8 bases from J, the gap between germline ends came to 21 bases. CDR3 bases: TGCGCCAGCCTCAAAACCGGGACCGTTTTAGGCTACACCTTC. This codes for CASLKTGTVLGYTF.

The chain recombines TRBV28 with TRBJ1-1, with D unclear. The germline V gene encodes CDR1 MDHEN and CDR2 SYDVKM. The CDR3 extends over 12 amino acids. V dropped 7 bases and J dropped 4 bases, with 10 bases sitting between them. The CDR3 loop reads CASTPRTTEAFF. DNA of the CDR3: TGTGCCAGCACCCCGAGGACCACTGAAGCTTTCTTT.

This rearrangement joins TRBV21-1 to TRBJ1-5. TRBV21-1 is flagged as a pseudogene. The CDR3 is made up of 16 amino acids. CDR3 nucleotides: TGTGCCAGCAGCAAAGCCCCGGGGATAAGCAATCAGCCCCAGCATTTT. Encoded protein: CASSKAPGISNQPQHF.

The chain couples TRBV29-1 to TRBJ2-3; a possible D gene is TRBD1 (6 bases). CDR3 length: 14 amino acids. Germline CDR1 is SQVTM and CDR2 is ANQGSEA. V lost 8 bases and J 0 bases, leaving 15 bases between the germline ends. The CDR3 nucleotides are TGCAGCTCTACAGGGACGAAAAGCACAGATACGCAGTATTTT. Encoded protein: CSSTGTKSTDTQYF.